The rows below give T cell receptor beta chains drawn from one sample of a study of metastatic and nonmetastatic thyroid tumors. TCRdb re-called clones via MiXCR from the PCR reads. The table has under 20,000 clones, under 30% seen once; the top ten hold about 13%. Material for sequencing was tumor tissue. These receptors originate from a female donor with papillary thyroid cancer or a benign thyroid nodule (not recorded which). Some clones in this sample may be carry-over from other donors' samples. Both conserved end residues are part of each CDR3. A D gene is named only where the DNA matches it firmly. Size is stated for part of the rows, as once, few or many counts, or as a class when the clone is expanded.

TRBV28	TRBJ2-1	15	NA	few	CASSWGRGAYNEQFF	TGTGCCAGCAGTTGGGGCAGGGGAGCCTACAATGAGCAGTTCTTC
TRBV6-1	TRBJ2-5	13	NA	few	CASSRAPKETQYF	TGTGCCAGCAGCCGGGCCCCAAAAGAGACCCAGTACTTC
TRBV6-2/TRBV6-3	TRBJ2-1	13	NA	few	CASNYREYNEQFF	TGTGCCAGCAATTATAGAGAGTACAATGAGCAGTTCTTC
TRBV19	TRBJ1-6	13	NA	many	CASNSGFNSPLHF	TGTGCCAGTAATTCGGGTTTCAATTCACCCCTCCACTTT
TRBV6-1	TRBJ2-7	15	TRBD2	few	CASRQGLAPSYEQYF	TGTGCCAGCAGGCAAGGACTAGCGCCATCCTACGAGCAGTACTTC
TRBV20-1	TRBJ2-1	15	NA	NA	CSAGVGPMAYNEQFF	TGCAGTGCTGGGGTGGGACCTATGGCTTACAATGAGCAGTTCTTC
TRBV6-4	TRBJ2-3	15	NA	few	CASSDGKGGTDTQYF	TGTGCCAGCAGTGACGGAAAGGGGGGAACAGATACGCAGTATTTT
TRBV6-1	TRBJ2-3	16	NA	few	CASSEALADPTDTQYF	TGTGCCAGCAGTGAAGCGCTTGCGGACCCCACAGATACGCAGTATTTT
TRBV12-3/TRBV12-4	TRBJ2-2	13	NA	few	CASSYRGTGDLFF	TGTGCCAGCAGTTACAGAGGGACCGGGGATCTGTTTTTT
TRBV30	TRBJ2-6	15	NA	NA	CAWSAGASGANVLTF	TGTGCCTGGAGTGCAGGGGCCTCTGGGGCCAACGTCCTGACTTTC
TRBV30	TRBJ1-3	16	NA	many	CAWRVLEGGSGNTIYF	TGTGCCTGGAGGGTCTTAGAGGGAGGATCTGGAAACACCATATATTTT
TRBV19	TRBJ2-1	16	TRBD2	few	CASKGLAGALYNEQFF	TGTGCCAGTAAGGGACTAGCGGGAGCTTTGTATAATGAGCAGTTCTTC
TRBV12-3/TRBV12-4	TRBJ2-1	16	TRBD1	NA	CASSLSGTGGFNEQFF	TGTGCCAGCAGTTTGTCCGGGACAGGGGGCTTTAATGAGCAGTTCTTC
TRBV6-1	TRBJ2-5	13	NA	NA	CASSTGLQETQYF	TGTGCCAGCAGTACAGGGCTCCAAGAGACCCAGTACTTC
TRBV19	TRBJ1-1	17	TRBD1	NA	CASSNSGQGAMNTEAFF	TGTGCCAGTAGTAATAGTGGACAGGGCGCGATGAACACTGAAGCTTTCTTT
TRBV6-1	TRBJ1-1	13	NA	NA	CASSVTVNTEAFF	TGTGCCAGCAGTGTGACAGTGAACACTGAAGCTTTCTTT
TRBV24-1	TRBJ2-3	13	NA	few	CATKARGADTQYF	TGTGCCACCAAGGCCAGGGGGGCAGATACGCAGTATTTT
TRBV27	TRBJ2-7	14	TRBD2	NA	CASSLVSSGNEQYF	TGTGCCAGCAGCCTCGTCTCTAGCGGGAACGAGCAGTACTTC
TRBV12-3/TRBV12-4	TRBJ1-5	13	TRBD1	few	CASSPDRGQPQHF	TGTGCCAGCAGTCCGGACAGGGGCCAGCCCCAGCATTTT
TRBV20-1	TRBJ2-5	13	NA	many	CSALGGIQETQYF	TGCAGTGCCTTGGGTGGGATTCAAGAGACCCAGTACTTC
TRBV7-9	TRBJ1-2	15	NA	medium-sized	CASSPDRGDLYGYTF	TGTGCCAGCAGCCCGGACAGAGGGGACCTCTATGGCTACACCTTC
TRBV5-1	TRBJ2-3	14	TRBD1	NA	CASRQGPREDTQYF	TGCGCCAGCAGACAGGGGCCTAGGGAAGATACGCAGTATTTT
TRBV24-1	TRBJ2-1	16	TRBD2	NA	CATSEGASGGRGEQFF	TGTGCCACCAGTGAGGGGGCTAGCGGGGGGCGAGGGGAGCAGTTCTTC
TRBV5-5	TRBJ2-1	14	NA	many	CASSLRLGYNEQFF	TGTGCCAGCAGCTTGAGGCTGGGATACAATGAGCAGTTCTTC